The entry that follows covers one T cell receptor beta chain sequence. Its specificity is not known. This sample was included in a study of cytomegalovirus exposure and HLA in healthy donors. Broader study findings: A later analysis linked a missense DCLRE1C variant to TCR beta V- and J-gene trimming. Some V segments (TRBV6-2 and TRBV6-3 among them) were excluded as indistinguishable. The likely explanation for a cluster of highly shared sequence variants was sequencing artifact. Earlier results showed most TCR beta V segments being productive about 90% or about 30% of the time.

V trimming: 2 bases; J trimming: 5 bases; junction bases outside the gene matches: 8. Germline assignment: CDR1 SGHRS and CDR2 YFSETQ. The length of the CDR3 is 15 residues. Primers included in the PCR were 60 Vbeta and 13 Jbeta primers. Assay used: immunoSEQ multiplex PCR; TCRdb lists only in-frame clones, some missing. The profile shows around 200,000 clones, roughly 82% of them singletons. The clonotype originates from a man between 40 and 49 years old in good health and CMV-seropositive. The chain combines TRBV5-1 with TRBJ1-1, with TRBD1 matching 8 bases. The sequenced material came from PBMCs. The chain's CDR3 is CASSFLDRGRTEAFF. Written as DNA, the CDR3 is TGCGCCAGCAGCTTCTTAGACAGGGGACGAACTGAAGCTTTCTTT.